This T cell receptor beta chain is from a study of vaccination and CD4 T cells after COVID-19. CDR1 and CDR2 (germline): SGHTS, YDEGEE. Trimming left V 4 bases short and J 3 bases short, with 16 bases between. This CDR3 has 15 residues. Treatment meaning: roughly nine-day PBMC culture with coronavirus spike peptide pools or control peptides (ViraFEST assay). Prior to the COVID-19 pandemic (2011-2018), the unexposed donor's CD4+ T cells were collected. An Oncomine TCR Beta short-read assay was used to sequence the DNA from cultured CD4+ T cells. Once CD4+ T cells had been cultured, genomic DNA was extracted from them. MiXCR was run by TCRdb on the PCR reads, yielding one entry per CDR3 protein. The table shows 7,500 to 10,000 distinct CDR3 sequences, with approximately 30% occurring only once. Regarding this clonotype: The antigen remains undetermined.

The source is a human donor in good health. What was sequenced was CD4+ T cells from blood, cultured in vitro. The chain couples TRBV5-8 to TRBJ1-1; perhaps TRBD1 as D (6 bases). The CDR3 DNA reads TGTGCCAGCAGCCCATGGGGGGCGCGTGACACTGAAGCTTTCTTT. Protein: CASSPWGARDTEAFF. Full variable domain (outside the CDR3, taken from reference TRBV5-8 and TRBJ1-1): EAGVTQSPTHLIKTRGQQATLRCSPISGHTSVYWYQQALGLGLQFLLWYDEGEERNRGNFPPRFSGRQFPNYSSELNVNALELEDSALYLCASSPWGARDTEAFFGQGTRLTVV.